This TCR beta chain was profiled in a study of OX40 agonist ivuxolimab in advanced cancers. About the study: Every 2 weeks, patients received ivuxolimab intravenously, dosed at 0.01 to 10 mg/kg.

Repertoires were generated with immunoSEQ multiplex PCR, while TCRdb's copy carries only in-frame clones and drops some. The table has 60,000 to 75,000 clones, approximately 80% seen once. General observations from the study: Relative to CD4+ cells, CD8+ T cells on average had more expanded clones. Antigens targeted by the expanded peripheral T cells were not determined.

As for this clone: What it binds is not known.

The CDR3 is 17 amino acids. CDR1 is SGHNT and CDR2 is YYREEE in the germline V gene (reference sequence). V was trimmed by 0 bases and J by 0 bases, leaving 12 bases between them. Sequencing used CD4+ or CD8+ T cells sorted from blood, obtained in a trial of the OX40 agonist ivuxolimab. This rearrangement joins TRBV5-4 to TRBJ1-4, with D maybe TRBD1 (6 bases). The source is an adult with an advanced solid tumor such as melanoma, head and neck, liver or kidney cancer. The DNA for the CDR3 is TGTGCCAGCAGCTTGGACCCGGGGGCAGCAACTAATGAAAAACTGTTTTTT. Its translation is CASSLDPGAATNEKLFF.